The 9 T cell receptor beta chains presented below share a single source sample, sequenced in a study of cytomegalovirus exposure and HLA in healthy donors. Primers: 60 Vbeta forward and 13 Jbeta reverse. Sequencing was performed with immunoSEQ multiplex PCR; in TCRdb, only in-frame clones are kept and a portion is missing. The sample lists 82,000 or so clones; 9.5% to 13% were seen once. The sequenced sample was PBMCs. All receptors come from a man in his 60s in good health and CMV-seropositive.

About this clone: No DNA is shown, since the ends of the CDR3 on it are uncertain; the CDR3 is the one TCRdb lists. The same CDR3 also results from other DNA sequences found in this sample. V gene TRBV30 combines with J gene TRBJ2-6; the table calls TRBD2, which could not be checked here. Germline V gives CDR1 GTSNPN, CDR2 SVGIG (reference sequence). Inclusive of both ends, the CDR3 amounts to 14 amino acids. Here the CDR3 reads CAWMVGRGANVLTF.

In its sample, this clone was seen a few times. The chain carries TRBV10-3 and TRBJ2-7, with D tentatively TRBD1 (6 bases). The germline V gene encodes CDR1 ENHRY and CDR2 SYGVKD. V was cut by 7 bases and J by 3 bases, with 16 bases left in between. The CDR3 covers 14 residues. The CDR3 loop is CAITERTDNYEQYF. The CDR3 region has the DNA TGTGCCATCACCGAGAGGACAGACAACTACGAGCAGTACTTC.

The chain carries TRBV30 and TRBJ1-5, with D uncertain. Germline V gene sequence: CDR1 GTSNPN, CDR2 SVGIG (reference sequence). The CDR3 totals 13 residues. The CDR3 DNA follows: TGTGCTCTTCGTCAGGATAGCAATCAGCCCCAGCATTTT. This gives the protein CALRQDSNQPQHF.

This clone occurred a few times. The gene calls are TRBV6-5 and TRBJ2-5; 9 bases are shared with TRBD2. The CDR3 extends over 14 amino acids. Germline trimming cut 6 bases from V and 5 bases from J; bases unmatched to any gene: 7. Germline V gene sequence: CDR1 MNHEY, CDR2 SVGAGI. This CDR3 reads CASRLGLAVETQYF. The DNA of the CDR3 is TGTGCCAGCAGACTGGGACTAGCTGTGGAGACCCAGTACTTC.

This clone was found a few times. This sequence joins TRBV7-9 and TRBJ2-3, with 12 nucleotides matching TRBD2. Germline V gene data show CDR1 as SEHNR and CDR2 as FQNEAQ (reference sequence). V shed 1 base and J 0 bases; nucleotides not matched to a gene: 2. The CDR3 extends over 17 amino acids. The CDR3 coding sequence is TGTGCCAGCAGCTTAGGACTAGCGGGGGCGAGCACAGATACGCAGTATTTT. Translation gives CASSLGLAGASTDTQYF. Combining the CDR3 with reference TRBV7-9 and TRBJ2-3 gives the whole variable domain DTGVSQNPRHKITKRGQNVTFRCDPISEHNRLYWYRQTLGQGPEFLTYFQNEAQLEKSRLLSDRFSAERPKGSFSTLEIQRTEQGDSAMYLCASSLGLAGASTDTQYFGPGTRLTVL.

This clone was counted a few times. The V and J genes are TRBV9 and TRBJ2-3; 7 bases are a match to TRBD2. Germline CDR1 and CDR2: SGDLS and YYNGEE. CDR3 length: 13 residues. J was trimmed by 6 bases and V by 4 bases; bases with no gene match: 5. CDR3 sequence (DNA): TGTGCCAGCAGCCCCCCCGGGAGGGATACGCAGTATTTT. Translated: CASSPPGRDTQYF.

This clone was seen a handful of times. The rearrangement links TRBV6-1 to TRBJ2-5; 12 nucleotides line up with TRBD2. Trimming cost V 5 bases and J 5 bases; bases outside gene matches: 6. This CDR3 has 15 residues. Germline V lookup: CDR1 MNHNS, CDR2 SASEGT. CDR3 coding DNA: TGTGCCAGCAGTCTCGGACTAGCGGGGCATGAGACCCAGTACTTC. Amino acid sequence: CASSLGLAGHETQYF.

The gene calls are TRBV5-1 and TRBJ2-5, with TRBD1 identical over 7 bases. The CDR3 covers 16 residues. Germline V CDR1 and CDR2: SGHRS, YFSETQ. The trim removed 0 bases at V and 5 bases at J, leaving 10 bases unmatched. CDR3 bases: TGCGCCAGCAGCTTGGGGAGCACAGGGGCAGGCGAGACCCAGTACTTC. Protein product: CASSLGSTGAGETQYF. Variable domain in full (rest from reference TRBV5-1 and TRBJ2-5): KAGVTQTPRYLIKTRGQQVTLSCSPISGHRSVSWYQQTPGQGLQFLFEYFSETQRNKGNFPGRFSGRQFSNSRSEMNVSTLELGDSALYLCASSLGSTGAGETQYFGPGTRLLVL.

The chain employs TRBV9 and TRBJ1-2; D is undetermined. Germline V lookup: CDR1 SGDLS, CDR2 YYNGEE. V was shortened by 7 bases and J by 4 bases, with 11 bases between the two germline ends. The CDR3 extends over 12 amino acids. This chain's CDR3 is CASGDRFYGYTF. The CDR3 DNA is TGTGCCAGCGGAGACCGATTCTATGGCTACACCTTC.